This TCR beta chain appears in the sequencing data of a study of OX40 agonist ivuxolimab in advanced cancers. Study-level background: Dosing consisted of intravenous ivuxolimab at 0.01 to 10 mg/kg every 2 weeks. Dose-escalation patients were diagnosed with hepatocellular carcinoma, melanoma, renal cell cancer or head and neck cancer. Study-wide results and caveats: Antigen specificity of clonally expanded peripheral T cells was not established.

Libraries were prepared by immunoSEQ multiplex PCR; TCRdb keeps only in-frame clonotypes and omits some of them. The table shows 85,000 to 100,000 clones, with around 90% occurring only once. On this clone: Its antigen is currently unknown.

In germline, CDR1 is SQVTM, CDR2 ANQGSEA. Trimming took 5 bases from V and 6 from J; bases not matched to a gene: 4. The CDR3 has 11 residues. The specimen comprised CD4+ or CD8+ T cells sorted from blood, sampled in a trial of the OX40 agonist ivuxolimab. J is TRBJ2-7 and V is TRBV29-1; 7 nucleotides line up with TRBD1. The receptor comes from an adult with an advanced solid tumor such as melanoma, head and neck, liver or kidney cancer. The CDR3: CSVPQGSEQYF. CDR3 nucleotide sequence: TGCAGCGTTCCACAGGGGTCCGAGCAGTACTTC.